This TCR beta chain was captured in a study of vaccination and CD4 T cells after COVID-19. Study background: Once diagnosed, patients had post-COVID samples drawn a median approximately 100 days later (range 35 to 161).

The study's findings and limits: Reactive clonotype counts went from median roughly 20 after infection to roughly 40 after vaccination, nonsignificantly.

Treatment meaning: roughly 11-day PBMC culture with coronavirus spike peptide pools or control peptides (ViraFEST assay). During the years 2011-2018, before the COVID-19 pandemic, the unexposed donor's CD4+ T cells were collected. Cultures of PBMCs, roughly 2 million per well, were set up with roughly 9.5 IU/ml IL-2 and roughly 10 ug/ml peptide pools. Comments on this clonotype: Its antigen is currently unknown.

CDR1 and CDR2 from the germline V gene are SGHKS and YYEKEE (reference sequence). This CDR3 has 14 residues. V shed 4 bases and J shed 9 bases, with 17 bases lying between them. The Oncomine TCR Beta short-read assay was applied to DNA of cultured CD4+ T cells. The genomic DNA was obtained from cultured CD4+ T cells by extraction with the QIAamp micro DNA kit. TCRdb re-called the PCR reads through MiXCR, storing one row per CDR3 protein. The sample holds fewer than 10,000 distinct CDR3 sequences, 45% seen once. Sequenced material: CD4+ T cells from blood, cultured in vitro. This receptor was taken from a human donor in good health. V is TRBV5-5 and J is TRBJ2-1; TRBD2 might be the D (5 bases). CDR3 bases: TGTGCCAGCAGCCGAATCCCGGGGTTTCGTGAGCAGTTCTTC. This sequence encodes CASSRIPGFREQFF.